The source of this T cell receptor (beta chain) is a study of OX40 agonist ivuxolimab in advanced cancers. The cohort excluded patients with autoimmune disease history or systemic immunosuppression. The sample holds one count of this clone. The antigen remains undetermined. The CDR3 contains 16 residues. J was trimmed by 3 bases and V by 0 bases; bases with no gene match: 6. The germline gives CDR1 WSHSY, CDR2 SAAADI. Using immunoSEQ multiplex PCR, the repertoire was profiled, and TCRdb retains in-frame clones only, with some absent. Counted here are over 50,000 clones, around nine tenths occurring once; the ten biggest clones make up around a quarter. Broader study findings: No determination was made of the antigen specificity of the expanded peripheral T cells.

The TCR was taken from an adult with an advanced solid tumor such as melanoma, head and neck, liver or kidney cancer. The sequencing here drew on CD4+ or CD8+ T cells sorted from blood, taken in a trial of the OX40 agonist ivuxolimab. This chain joins TRBV10-2 and TRBJ2-5; 8 bases are a match to TRBD2. The CDR3 spells CASSESLGLAEETQYF. The CDR3 coding sequence is TGCGCCAGCAGTGAGTCCCTCGGACTAGCTGAAGAGACCCAGTACTTC.